A selection of T cell receptor beta chains follows, all from one sample in a study of shared clonotypes between healthy human individuals. Libraries were prepared by immunoSEQ multiplex PCR; TCRdb keeps only in-frame clonotypes and omits some of them. The sample includes 1.5 million to 2.5 million clones, about 95% of them seen just once. Sequencing used naive CD8+ T cells sorted from blood. These receptors all come from a man aged 18 to 29 in good health. The CDR3 runs from the conserved cysteine through the conserved F or W. Each record gives: V gene, D gene, clone size, J gene, CDR3 DNA, CDR3 protein. The D gene is left open where the match is weak. Some rows mark clone size as missing; the rest say once, few, many or name a class of expanded clone.

TRBV6-6,.,.,TRBJ2-5,TGTGCCAGCAGTTCCGGGAGCTTCCAAGAGACCCAGTACTTC,CASSSGSFQETQYF
TRBV29-1,TRBD1,once,TRBJ2-1,TGCAGCGTTGAAGAGCCCCCCGACAGGGGGCTTGGTGAGCAGTTCTTC,CSVEEPPDRGLGEQFF
TRBV7-9,.,.,TRBJ2-1,TGTGCCAGCAGCTCCTTTCAAGGGGGTCCCTCTAGCAATGAGCAGTTCTTC,CASSSFQGGPSSNEQFF
TRBV2,TRBD2,.,TRBJ2-1,TGTGCCAGCAGACTCCACCTAGCGGGAGATGGTGACAATGAGCAGTTCTTC,CASRLHLAGDGDNEQFF
TRBV4-1,.,.,TRBJ2-7,TGCGCCAGCAGCCAAGGGTGGGGAGGAGACGAGCAGTACTTC,CASSQGWGGDEQYF
TRBV28,.,once,TRBJ2-2,TGTGCCAGCAGTTTGACGGGGATAGGCGGGGAGCTGTTTTTT,CASSLTGIGGELFF
TRBV7-9,TRBD1,once,TRBJ2-7,TGTGCCAGCAGCTCGGGACAGGGGGCGAGGGACGAGCAGTACTTC,CASSSGQGARDEQYF
TRBV27,.,.,TRBJ1-6,TGTGCCAGCAGTTGGAGGGGAGGCTCCTATAATTCACCCCTCCACTTT,CASSWRGGSYNSPLHF
TRBV6-6,.,.,TRBJ2-7,TGTGCCAGCAGTTACTCGGGCCCGAGCTCCTACGAGCAGTACTTC,CASSYSGPSSYEQYF
TRBV6-5,TRBD1,.,TRBJ1-1,TGTGCCAGCAGTACGACAGGGCCCCAGAACACTGAAGCTTTCTTT,CASSTTGPQNTEAFF
TRBV29-1,.,.,TRBJ1-2,TGCAGCGCATTGATCGACTATGGCTACACCTTC,CSALIDYGYTF
TRBV5-6,.,.,TRBJ1-1,TGTGCCAGCAGCTCCGGTGGGGGAGGCTCTCGGAACACTGAAGCTTTCTTT,CASSSGGGGSRNTEAFF
TRBV7-2,.,.,TRBJ2-7,TGTGCCAGCAGACCACGAGGGGCCTCCTACGAGCAGTACTTC,CASRPRGASYEQYF
TRBV10-2,.,.,TRBJ2-7,TGCGCCAGCAGTGAGAGTCCCAGGGAGCAGTACTTC,CASSESPREQYF
TRBV12-5,.,once,TRBJ2-1,TGTGCTAGTGGCCTTCTTTTGGAGCAGTTCTTC,CASGLLLEQFF
TRBV28,.,.,TRBJ1-1,TGTGCCAGCAGTTTAACCGATTCAGGACAAGCTTTCTTT,CASSLTDSGQAFF
TRBV6-5,.,.,TRBJ1-3,TGTGCCAGCAGTTATAATACGAGCTCTGGAAACACCATATATTTT,CASSYNTSSGNTIYF
TRBV6-1,TRBD2,.,TRBJ2-1,TGTGCCAGCAGTGAAATCGCGGGGGGTGCTTTCGATGAGCAGTTCTTC,CASSEIAGGAFDEQFF
TRBV5-6,TRBD2,.,TRBJ2-1,TGTGCCAGCAGCTGGAACGCGCTAGCGGGAGGGCCGAGAAATGAGCAGTTCTTC,CASSWNALAGGPRNEQFF
TRBV28,TRBD1,.,TRBJ2-7,TGTGCCAGCAGTTTTGTTTCGGGGACAGGGGACGAGCAGTACTTC,CASSFVSGTGDEQYF
TRBV2,TRBD1,.,TRBJ1-5,TGTGCCAGCAGTGACGAGGAGTTCCGGGACAGTTGGATACAGCCCCAGCATTTT,CASSDEEFRDSWIQPQHF
TRBV4-3,.,.,TRBJ2-2,TGCGCCAGCTCCTTGGGCTATCCGAACACCGGGGAGCTGTTTTTT,CASSLGYPNTGELFF
TRBV11-3,.,.,TRBJ2-7,TGTGCCAGCAGCATTGGACAGAGCTACGAGCAGTACTTC,CASSIGQSYEQYF
TRBV10-3,.,.,TRBJ1-5,TGTGCCATCAGTGACGGGGGGGGTCTTTATCAGCCCCAGCATTTT,CAISDGGGLYQPQHF
TRBV2,.,.,TRBJ1-1,TGTGCCAGCAGTTATGGGGTCATGAACACTGAAGCTTTCTTT,CASSYGVMNTEAFF
TRBV10-1,TRBD1,.,TRBJ2-7,TGCGCCAGCAGTGATTGGGACAGGGCCCACGAGCAGTACTTC,CASSDWDRAHEQYF
TRBV9,TRBD2,.,TRBJ2-3,TGTGCCAGCAGCGCACTCCCCGGGACTAGCGGGGGGCGTACGCAGTATTTT,CASSALPGTSGGRTQYF
TRBV6-1,.,.,TRBJ1-2,TGTGCCAGAATTGGAGGGATCAAGTCTCGTGGCTACACCTTC,CARIGGIKSRGYTF
TRBV5-5,.,.,TRBJ2-7,TGTGCCAGCAGCTTGGAGGCATCCAACACCTACGAGCAGTACTTC,CASSLEASNTYEQYF
TRBV27,TRBD1,.,TRBJ1-2,TGTGCCAGCAGTATACAGGGGGGGCTCTACTATGGCTACACCTTC,CASSIQGGLYYGYTF
TRBV27,TRBD1,.,TRBJ1-1,TGTGCCAGCAGTTTAGTGGGGACAGGGATAACTGAAGCTTTCTTT,CASSLVGTGITEAFF
TRBV30,TRBD1,.,TRBJ2-2,TGTGCCTGGAGTGTCCAGGGGGCGGAATACACCGGGGAGCTGTTTTTT,CAWSVQGAEYTGELFF
TRBV5-3,.,.,TRBJ1-1,TGTGCCAGAAGCTTGGTAAACACTGAAGCTTTCTTT,CARSLVNTEAFF
TRBV4-2,TRBD1,.,TRBJ1-1,TGTGCCAGCAGCCAAGATTTTGACAGGGGGATGGCTGAAGCTTTCTTT,CASSQDFDRGMAEAFF
TRBV27,TRBD1,.,TRBJ2-7,TGTGCCAGCAACCACAGGGGGGCCTCCTACGAGCAGTACTTC,CASNHRGASYEQYF
TRBV30,.,.,TRBJ2-7,TGTGCCTGGAGTGTTGGTGGTTACGAGCAGTACTTC,CAWSVGGYEQYF
TRBV6-1,.,.,TRBJ2-7,TGTGCCAGCAGGGCCGGGCCCGTGTACGAGCAGTACTTC,CASRAGPVYEQYF
TRBV27,.,.,TRBJ2-7,TGTGCCAGCATGAGGGGCTCACGCTACGAGCAGTACTTC,CASMRGSRYEQYF
TRBV28,TRBD1,.,TRBJ2-7,TGTGCCACCCGGGGACAGGGGTCTTACGAGCAGTACTTC,CATRGQGSYEQYF
TRBV30,.,.,TRBJ1-1,TGTGCCTGGAGCCGCGACCGGAACACTGAAGCTTTCTTT,CAWSRDRNTEAFF
TRBV9,.,.,TRBJ1-4,TGTGCCAGCAGCAACAATAATGAAAAACTGTTTTTT,CASSNNNEKLFF
TRBV19,.,.,TRBJ2-5,TGTGCCAGTAGTCTGACCCACCCGGAGACCCAGTACTTC,CASSLTHPETQYF
TRBV7-9,.,.,TRBJ2-1,TGTGCCAGCAAAGAGGTCGGCAATGAGCAGTTCTTC,CASKEVGNEQFF
TRBV5-1,.,.,TRBJ2-1,TGCGCCAGCAGCTGGGGAGGAGATGAGCAGTTCTTC,CASSWGGDEQFF
TRBV27,TRBD2,.,TRBJ2-2,TGTGCCAGCAGTTTGTTAGCGGGAACGAACACCGGGGAGCTGTTTTTT,CASSLLAGTNTGELFF
TRBV6-7,.,.,TRBJ2-1,TGTGCCAGCACCAACGGTCCTAGCTCCTACAATGAGCAGTTCTTC,CASTNGPSSYNEQFF
TRBV27,.,.,TRBJ1-1,TGTGCCACTACACCTACAGGAGGAAACACTGAAGCTTTCTTT,CATTPTGGNTEAFF
TRBV7-9,.,once,TRBJ2-1,TGTGCCAGCAGCTTAAGACTCGGGACACCGAAAGGCGCTGAGCAGTTCTTC,CASSLRLGTPKGAEQFF
TRBV19,TRBD1,few,TRBJ1-6,TGTGCCAGTAACAGGGGCGACCCTAATTCACCCCTCCACTTT,CASNRGDPNSPLHF
TRBV9,.,.,TRBJ1-1,TGTGCCAGCAGCGTAGCTGGGGACACTGAAGCCTTCTTT,CASSVAGDTEAFF
TRBV19,TRBD1,.,TRBJ1-1,TGTGCCAGTAGTATAGACAGGGGGCGACTGAACACTGAAGCTTTCTTT,CASSIDRGRLNTEAFF
TRBV4-3,TRBD2,.,TRBJ2-1,TGCGCCAGCAGCCAAGATAACGGGAGGGCCCCCTACAATGAGCAGTTCTTC,CASSQDNGRAPYNEQFF
TRBV29-1,TRBD2,.,TRBJ2-1,TGCAGCGTTGAGGGGGCGGGAGGGAATTACAATGAGCAGTTCTTC,CSVEGAGGNYNEQFF
TRBV11-2,.,.,TRBJ2-1,TGTGCCAGCAGCTTAAGCGGTGGAGAGCAGTTCTTC,CASSLSGGEQFF
TRBV7-2,TRBD2,once,TRBJ2-1,TGTGCCAGCAGCTTATTACTAGCGGGAGCCAATGAGCAGTTCTTC,CASSLLLAGANEQFF
TRBV19,TRBD1,.,TRBJ1-2,TGTGCCAGTAGTATTGCGACAGGGGATGATGGCTACACCTTC,CASSIATGDDGYTF